This T cell receptor (beta chain) was sequenced during a study of T cells in Graves' hyperthyroidism and ophthalmopathy. As for this clonotype: Its antigen is currently unknown. Germline and junction disagree at one end, which may indicate a read error.

The source material, RNA transcripts, was used to amplify TCR beta CDR3 regions. Primed by the HTBI set, a first-round RT-PCR was run on the TCR CDR3. Each CDR3 protein is one row after TCRdb ran MiXCR on the multiplex PCR reads. The sample has roughly 800,000 distinct CDR3 sequences, 38% seen once. Findings and limits, study-wide: Ophthalmopathy was model-predicted a median about 6 months pre-onset.

Germline CDR1 KGHDR, CDR2 SFDVKD. This CDR3 has 18 residues. The source material was blood. The TCR comes from a man aged 18-30 years with Graves' hyperthyroidism. The chain uses TRBV24-1 and TRBJ2-5, with 7 nucleotides matching TRBD2. The CDR3 loop is CASSPRAGGRGYQETQYF. The CDR3 nucleotides are TGTGCCAGCAGTCCAAGGGCAGGAGGGCGGGGGTACCAAGAGACCCAGTACTTC.